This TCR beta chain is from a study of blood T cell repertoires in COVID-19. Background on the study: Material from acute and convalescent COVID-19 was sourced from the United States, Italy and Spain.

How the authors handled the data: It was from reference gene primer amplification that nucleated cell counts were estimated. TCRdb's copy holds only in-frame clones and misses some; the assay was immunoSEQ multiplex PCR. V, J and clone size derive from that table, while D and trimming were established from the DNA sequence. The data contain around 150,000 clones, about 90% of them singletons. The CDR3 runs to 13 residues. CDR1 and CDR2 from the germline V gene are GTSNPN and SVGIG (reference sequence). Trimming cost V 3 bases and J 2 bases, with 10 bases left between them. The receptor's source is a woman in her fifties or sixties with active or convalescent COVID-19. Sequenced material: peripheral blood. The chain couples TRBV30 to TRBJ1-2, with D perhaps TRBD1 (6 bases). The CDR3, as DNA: TGTGCCTGGAGCCCCCAGGGGAACTATGGCTACACCTTC. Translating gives CAWSPQGNYGYTF.